These 10 T cell receptor beta chains came from one sample sequenced in a study of post-analysis software for immune sequencing data. General study findings and limits: When patients were compared with controls, 4 or 5 TRBV segments were more frequent, TRBV5-6, TRBV5-1 and TRBV20-1 among them.

The authors incorporated unique molecular identifiers into the TCR beta cDNA libraries. TCRdb used MiXCR to reprocess the PCR reads, holding one entry per CDR3 protein. Of 650,000 to 850,000 distinct CDR3 sequences in the sample, roughly half were seen once. Antigens for these TCRs are unknown. Material for sequencing was blood. The receptors originated from a girl between 10 and 17 years old with multiple sclerosis.

The rearrangement uses TRBV3-1 and TRBJ2-5; D is perhaps TRBD1 (5 bases). With the DNA end fitting TRBJ2-7 better, the J assignment may be wrong. The CDR3 has 15 residues. Germline V gives CDR1 LGHDT, CDR2 YNNKEL (reference sequence). The CDR3 sequence: CASSQVSRVGNEQYF. In nucleotides, the CDR3 is TGTGCCAGCAGCCAAGTTAGCAGGGTCGGTAACGAGCAGTACTTC.

V usage is TRBV29-1 and J usage is TRBJ2-1; TRBD1 aligns across 10 bases. This CDR3 region has 13 residues. The germline CDR1 and CDR2 sequences are SQVTM and ANQGSEA. The ends lost 4 bases at V and 8 bases at J; junction bases unmatched: 5. This chain's CDR3 is CSVGGQGKHEQFF. The CDR3, as DNA: TGCAGCGTTGGGGGACAGGGGAAGCATGAGCAGTTCTTC.

This clonotype was counted only a few times. The chain carries TRBV9 and TRBJ2-5, with 11 bases that match TRBD2. The CDR3 is 18 residues long. Germline assignment: CDR1 SGDLS and CDR2 YYNGEE. With V trimmed by 0 bases and J by 4 bases, 11 bases remained unmatched. The CDR3 region is CASSVAPGGLAARETQYF. The DNA of the CDR3 is TGTGCCAGCAGCGTAGCTCCGGGGGGACTAGCGGCCCGAGAGACCCAGTACTTC.

The rearrangement links TRBV28 to TRBJ2-5; D possibly uses TRBD1 or TRBD2 (5 bases each). Germline V gene data show CDR1 as MDHEN and CDR2 as SYDVKM. The V end was cut by 8 bases, the J end by 5 bases, with 15 bases between. The length of the CDR3 is 13 residues. The CDR3 DNA reads as TGTGCCAGCGGGGGACCGGACGGGGAGACCCAGTACTTC. It is translated as CASGGPDGETQYF.

The V and J genes are TRBV12-3 or TRBV12-4 and TRBJ2-1; 8 bases align to TRBD2. The CDR3 runs 16 residues. With 6 bases clipped from V and 0 bases from J, the junction kept 7 bases outside the gene matches. The DNA of the CDR3 is TGTGCCAGCAGCTATGGGACTAGAAGCTCCTACAATGAGCAGTTCTTC. This codes for CASSYGTRSSYNEQFF.

The rearrangement joins TRBV29-1 to TRBJ2-3; no definite D call. V was cut by 2 bases and J by 0 bases, with 12 bases left in between. Germline V gives CDR1 SQVTM, CDR2 ANQGSEA. The length of the CDR3 is 15 residues. In nucleotides, the CDR3 is TGCAGCGTTGAACTAGGCAGCCATAGCACAGATACGCAGTATTTT. It specifies CSVELGSHSTDTQYF.

The sample holds a few counts of this clonotype. The rearrangement uses TRBV6-6 and TRBJ2-3, with no clear D. This CDR3 has 11 amino acids. CDR1 and CDR2 (germline): MNHNY, SVGAGI (reference sequence). V lost 0 bases to trimming and J lost 5 bases, with 0 bases between them. The CDR3 nucleotides are TGTGCCAGCAGTTACTCAGATACGCAGTATTTT. This sequence encodes CASSYSDTQYF.

The chain is built from TRBV13 and TRBJ2-5; 12 bases fit TRBD1. V lost 5 bases to trimming and J lost 11 bases; unmatched junction nucleotides: 12. The germline V gene has CDR1 PRHDT and CDR2 FYEKMQ (reference sequence). This CDR3 is 15 amino acids long. Here the CDR3 DNA reads TGTGCCAGCAGCGAGGGACAGGGGGCTGGAAATGAGCAGTACTTC. Translating gives CASSEGQGAGNEQYF.

This clonotype was picked up a small number of times. The rearrangement joins TRBV7-2 to TRBJ2-1, with TRBD1 identical over 7 bases. This CDR3 is built from 14 residues. J gave up 6 bases and V 5 bases, and 7 bases lay outside the gene matches. Germline CDR1 SGHTA, CDR2 FQGNSA. The DNA for the CDR3 is TGTGCCAGCAGCAGGGGGCAGACAGGCAATGAGCAGTTCTTC. Translating it yields CASSRGQTGNEQFF.

The sample holds a few counts of this clonotype. The chain recombines TRBV20-1 with TRBJ1-6; the D is unclear. The germline V and J ends were trimmed by 4 bases and 0 bases, with 13 bases remaining between them. Looked up from germline, CDR1 is DFQATT and CDR2 is SNEGSKA (reference sequence). The CDR3 contains 16 residues. The CDR3: CSAIGQTTSYNSPLHF. CDR3 nucleotide sequence: TGCAGTGCTATTGGGCAGACAACCTCCTATAATTCACCCCTCCACTTT.